Sequencing of this TCR beta chain was carried out in a study of blood T cells in healthy people across ages. Study conclusions and caveats: Total diversity from one million sequenced T cells was likely underestimated. Diversity was higher, and naive CD4+ cells more numerous, in long-lived donors than in aged donors.

In the case of this clonotype: The antigen remains undetermined.

The germline V gene has CDR1 SGHRS and CDR2 YFSETQ. V gave up 5 bases and J gave up 6 bases, with 14 bases separating them. The CDR3 loop spans 13 amino acids. A sample-barcoded 5' primer and a J-beta primer mix were used in a second PCR of roughly 7 to 11 cycles. One entry per CDR3 protein, called by TCRdb with MiXCR from the 5' RACE reads. The sample carries fewer than 1.5 million distinct CDR3 sequences, 42% recorded once. The receptor comes from a woman between 18 and 30 years old in good health. This chain connects TRBV5-1 to TRBJ1-1; D possibly corresponds to TRBD1 (5 bases). Sequenced input: blood. The CDR3 DNA sequence: TGCGCCAGCAGGTCCGAACCGGGACCTGAAGCTTTCTTT. Residues: CASRSEPGPEAFF.